This entry concerns a single T cell receptor (beta chain). Its antigen is not known. CDR1 is SNHLY and CDR2 is FYNNEI in the germline V gene. Deletions cut 8 bases from V and 1 base from J, with 18 bases between. The CDR3 is 16 amino acids. The data originate from a study of T cell responses to AZD1222 COVID-19 vaccine. Findings and limits, study-wide: It should be noted that donors were predominantly white British and more often female, and clonal diversity was possibly underestimated. Repertoires were obtained solely post-peak T cell response. Within unmutated variant regions lay the reported targets of nearly half of spike-specific TCRs. The study identified only five to seven AZD1222 recipients as seropositive at baseline.

Clones were read by immunoSEQ multiplex PCR, and TCRdb kept only the in-frame ones, dropping some. Of around 150,000 clones listed, roughly 92% are singletons. This receptor was obtained from an adult who received the AZD1222 COVID-19 vaccine. This sample comprised peripheral blood, obtained 28 days after the second AZD1222 dose. The chain uses TRBV2 and TRBJ2-1; D is uncertain. The CDR3 here is CASGIDRPGSYNEQFF. As DNA, the CDR3 is TGTGCCAGCGGGATCGACCGCCCCGGATCCTACAATGAGCAGTTCTTC.